The present T cell receptor beta chain was sequenced within a study of blood T cell repertoires in COVID-19. Trimming removed 3 bases from V and 0 bases from J, with 15 bases in between. This CDR3 has 16 amino acids. Germline V lookup: CDR1 SGDLS, CDR2 YYNGEE. Under the authors' procedure: Estimation of nucleated cell counts relied on the amplification of reference gene primers. The assay was immunoSEQ multiplex PCR, and TCRdb's table has in-frame clones only and misses some. V and J calls plus clone size are reproduced from that table; the DNA served to infer D and trimming. The sample shows some 240,000 clones, roughly 85% of them seen only once.

V is TRBV9 and J is TRBJ1-2, with D uncertain. The receptor's source is a woman in her 70s with COVID-19, enrolled during active disease. Sequencing was done on a sample of peripheral blood. As DNA, the CDR3 is TGTGCCAGCAGCGCTTCTCGAGGAGGCACTAACTATGGCTACACCTTC. Its translation is CASSASRGGTNYGYTF. Looking up the rest from reference TRBV9 and TRBJ1-2 gives the full variable domain: DSGVTQTPKHLITATGQRVTLRCSPRSGDLSVYWYQQSLDQGLQFLIQYYNGEERAKGNILERFSAQQFPDLHSELNLSSLELGDSALYFCASSASRGGTNYGYTFGSGTRLTVV.